This is a list of T cell receptor beta chains from one sample in a study of cytomegalovirus exposure and HLA in healthy donors. Clones were read by immunoSEQ multiplex PCR, and TCRdb kept only the in-frame ones, dropping some. This table has roughly 68,000 clones, about 66% appearing once. Sequences were obtained from PBMCs. The receptors originated from a man in his forties in good health and CMV-seropositive. The CDR3 runs from the conserved cysteine through the conserved F or W. Fields, in order: J gene, clone size, D gene, V gene, CDR3 DNA, CDR3 protein. D genes are given only for firm matches. Size values are once, few and many counts, or a class for expanded clones, and some rows have none.

TRBJ2-7 | NA | NA | TRBV28 | TGTGCCAGCGGAACAACAGGCTCCTACGAGCAGTACTTC | CASGTTGSYEQYF
TRBJ1-2 | NA | TRBD1 | TRBV7-9 | TGTGCCAGTACCCAGACAGGGTATGGCTACACCTTC | CASTQTGYGYTF
TRBJ2-7 | NA | NA | TRBV14 | TGTGCCAGCAGCCAAGGCCAGGCGACCTACGAGCAGTACTTC | CASSQGQATYEQYF
TRBJ2-7 | few | TRBD1 | TRBV4-1 | TGCGCCAGCAGCCTCAGCCCGGACAGGGGAAACGAGCAGTACTTC | CASSLSPDRGNEQYF
TRBJ2-7 | NA | TRBD1 | TRBV6-1 | TGTGCCAGCACTAGGGTGACAGGGGGCGAGCAGTACTTC | CASTRVTGGEQYF
TRBJ2-1 | NA | NA | TRBV7-9 | TGTGCCAGCAGCCCGCGCGTCGGTCCCGATACCAATGAGCAGTTCTTC | CASSPRVGPDTNEQFF
TRBJ2-2 | few | NA | TRBV4-3 | TGCGCCAGCAGCCATGCACAATACACCGGGGAGCTGTTTTTT | CASSHAQYTGELFF
TRBJ1-2 | NA | NA | TRBV7-9 | TGTGCCAGCAGCTTATACAACAGCAGAGCACCGGAAGGCTACACCTTC | CASSLYNSRAPEGYTF
TRBJ2-3 | few | TRBD2 | TRBV11-3 | TGTGCCAGCAGCCCCCGAGAAGGCGGGGGGGCGGGTGATACGCAGTATTTT | CASSPREGGGAGDTQYF
TRBJ2-1 | NA | TRBD1 | TRBV5-4 | TGTGCCAGCAGTTCATCGGACAGGGCCAATGAGCAGTTCTTC | CASSSSDRANEQFF
TRBJ2-2 | NA | NA | TRBV7-3 | TGTGCCAGCAGCGCAGAGAGGGCCACCGGGGAGCTGTTTTTT | CASSAERATGELFF
TRBJ2-5 | NA | TRBD2 | TRBV5-4 | TGTGCCAGCAGCTTGCTACTAGCGGGGCAAGAGACCCAGTACTTC | CASSLLLAGQETQYF
TRBJ2-2 | NA | NA | TRBV29-1 | TGCAGCGCTGGCCCTACAGGTCCAAACACCGGGGAGCTGTTTTTT | CSAGPTGPNTGELFF
TRBJ2-3 | few | NA | TRBV6-4 | TGTGCCAGCAGTGACACTAGCACAGATACGCAGTATTTT | CASSDTSTDTQYF
TRBJ1-1 | NA | NA | TRBV7-8 | TGTGCCAGCAGCCGGGGGTGGGGCACTGAAGCTTTCTTT | CASSRGWGTEAFF
TRBJ2-1 | few | NA | TRBV2 | TGTGCCACCCCGACTGCAGGGCCCCACAATGAGCAGTTCTTC | CATPTAGPHNEQFF
TRBJ2-7 | NA | NA | TRBV7-9 | TGTGCCAGCAGCTTAGGCCCCGAGGGCGAGCAGTACTTC | CASSLGPEGEQYF
TRBJ2-3 | few | TRBD2 | TRBV5-1 | TGCGCCAGCAGCTTCGGACTAGCGGGACGCACAGATACGCAGTATTTT | CASSFGLAGRTDTQYF
TRBJ1-2 | NA | NA | TRBV15 | TGTGCCACCAGCAGGGGCCTAGGGGTCTATGGCTACACCTTC | CATSRGLGVYGYTF
TRBJ2-1 | NA | TRBD1 | TRBV14 | TGTGCCAGCAGCCAAATTTTTCGGGACAGGGCCGTCGGGTCCTACAATGAGCAGTTCTTC | CASSQIFRDRAVGSYNEQFF
TRBJ2-3 | few | NA | TRBV10-3 | TGTGCCATCAGCCGGGACGGGGGTCTCACAGATACGCAGTATTTT | CAISRDGGLTDTQYF
TRBJ1-4 | NA | TRBD1 | TRBV19 | TGTGCCAGTAGTATGCTTCTACCGACAGGGGTCGAAAAACTGTTTTTT | CASSMLLPTGVEKLFF
TRBJ2-3 | NA | NA | TRBV27 | TGTGCCAGCAGTTTACGGTCTGGCAGGATCACAGATACGCAGTATTTT | CASSLRSGRITDTQYF
TRBJ1-1 | NA | NA | TRBV11-2 | TGTGCCAGCAGCACAGACGGACTATCCCGGGGAACTGAAGCTTTCTTT | CASSTDGLSRGTEAFF
TRBJ2-1 | few | TRBD2 | TRBV11-1 | TGTGCCAGCAGCACACGGTCGGGGGGGTCAGATGAGCAGTTCTTC | CASSTRSGGSDEQFF
TRBJ1-5 | few | TRBD1 | TRBV5-6 | TGTGCCAGCAGCTTTACAGGGGGCTTCGGCAATCAGCCCCAGCATTTT | CASSFTGGFGNQPQHF